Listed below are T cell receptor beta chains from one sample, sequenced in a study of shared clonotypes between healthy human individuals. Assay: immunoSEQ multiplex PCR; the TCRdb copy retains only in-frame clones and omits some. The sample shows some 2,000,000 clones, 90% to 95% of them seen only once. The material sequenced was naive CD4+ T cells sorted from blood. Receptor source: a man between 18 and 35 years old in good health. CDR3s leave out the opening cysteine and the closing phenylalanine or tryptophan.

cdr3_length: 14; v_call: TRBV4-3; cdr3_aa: ASSQDGTGNNSPLH
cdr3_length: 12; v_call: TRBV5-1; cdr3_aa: ASSSLTSQNEQF
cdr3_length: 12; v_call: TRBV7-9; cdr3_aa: ASSAGQVNQPQH
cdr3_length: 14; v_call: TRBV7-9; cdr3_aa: ASSPSRGALGTEAF
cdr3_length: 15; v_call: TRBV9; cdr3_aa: ASSVVPLGSGVDTQY
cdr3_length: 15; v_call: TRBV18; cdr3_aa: ASSPTGGTYRTGELF
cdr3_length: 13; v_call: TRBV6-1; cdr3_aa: ASNLLASNTGELF
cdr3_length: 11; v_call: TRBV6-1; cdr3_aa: ASSALAPETQY
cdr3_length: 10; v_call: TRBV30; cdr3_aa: AGTGTLRRYT
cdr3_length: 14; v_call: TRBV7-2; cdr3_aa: ASSMGTVGRNQPQH
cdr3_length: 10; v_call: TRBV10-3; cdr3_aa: AISPGANVLT
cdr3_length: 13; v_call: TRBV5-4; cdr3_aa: ASSLGVGGNTEAF
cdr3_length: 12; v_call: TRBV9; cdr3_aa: ASSTSGSYNEQF
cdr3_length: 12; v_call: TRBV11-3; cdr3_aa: ASSLQGGADTQY
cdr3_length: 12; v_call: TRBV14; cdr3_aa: ASRLTGVGNTIY
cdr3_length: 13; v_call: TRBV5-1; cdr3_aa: ASSLVTGGADTQY
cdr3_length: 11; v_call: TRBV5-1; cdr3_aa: ASRTTGGNEQF
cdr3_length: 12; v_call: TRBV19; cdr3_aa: ASKNYRDSYEQY
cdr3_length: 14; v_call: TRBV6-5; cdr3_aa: ASSYYPRQLNTEAF
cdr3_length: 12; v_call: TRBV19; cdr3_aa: ASKKTIQVTEAF
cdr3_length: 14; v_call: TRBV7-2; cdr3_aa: ASSLPFADSYSPLH
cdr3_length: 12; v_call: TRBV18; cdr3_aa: ASATGATMETQY
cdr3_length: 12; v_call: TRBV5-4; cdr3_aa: ASSLPGGQETQY
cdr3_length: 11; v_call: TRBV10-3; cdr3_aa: ASREVGGYGYT
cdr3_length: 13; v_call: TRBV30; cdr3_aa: AWSFLERDWDTQY
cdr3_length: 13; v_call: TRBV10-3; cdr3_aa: AISDRTGDSYEQY
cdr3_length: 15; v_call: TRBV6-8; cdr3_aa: ASILFGHHSGANVLT
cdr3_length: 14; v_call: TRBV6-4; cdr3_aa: ASKAGTVRVNYGYT